This T cell receptor (beta chain) derives from a study of shared clonotypes between healthy human individuals. Data came from immunoSEQ multiplex PCR; TCRdb stores just in-frame clones and leaves some out. Of approximately 2.5 million clones in the sample, roughly 93% are singletons; the top ten hold around 0.37%. V lost 3 bases, J lost 0 bases, and 10 bases lay in between. This CDR3 is 15 amino acids long. Germline values: CDR1 SGHVS, CDR2 FQNEAQ. Sequenced material: naive CD4+ T cells from PBMCs. Subset specified: CD45RA+ positively selected. The sequence came from a man aged 18 to 29 in good health. Some clones in this sample may be carry-over from other donors' samples. The V and J genes are TRBV7-8 and TRBJ2-3; D is unclear. CDR3: CASSLRSPSTDTQYF. The CDR3 nucleotides read TGTGCCAGCAGCTTGCGTAGTCCTAGCACAGATACGCAGTATTTT.